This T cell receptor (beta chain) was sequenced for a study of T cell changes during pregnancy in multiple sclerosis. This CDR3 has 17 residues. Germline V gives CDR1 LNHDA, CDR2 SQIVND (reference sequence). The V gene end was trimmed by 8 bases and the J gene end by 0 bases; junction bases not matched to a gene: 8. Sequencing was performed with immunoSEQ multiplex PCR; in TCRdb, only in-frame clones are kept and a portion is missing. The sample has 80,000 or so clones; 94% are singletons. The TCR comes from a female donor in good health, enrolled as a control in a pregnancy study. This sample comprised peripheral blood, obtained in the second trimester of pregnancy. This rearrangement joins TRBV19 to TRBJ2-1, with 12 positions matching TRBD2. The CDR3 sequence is CASAGTSGLSSYNEQFF. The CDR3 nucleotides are TGTGCCAGTGCCGGGACTAGCGGGTTGAGCTCCTACAATGAGCAGTTCTTC.